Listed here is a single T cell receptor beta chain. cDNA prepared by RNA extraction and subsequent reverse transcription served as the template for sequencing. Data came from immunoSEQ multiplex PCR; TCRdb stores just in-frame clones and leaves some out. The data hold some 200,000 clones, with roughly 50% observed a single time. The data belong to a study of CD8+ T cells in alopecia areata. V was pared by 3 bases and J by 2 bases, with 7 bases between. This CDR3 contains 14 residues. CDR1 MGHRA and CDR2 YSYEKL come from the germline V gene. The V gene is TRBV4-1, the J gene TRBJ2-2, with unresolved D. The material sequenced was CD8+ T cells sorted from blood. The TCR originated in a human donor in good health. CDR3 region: CASSQADNTGELFF. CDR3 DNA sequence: TGCGCCAGCAGCCAGGCTGACAACACCGGGGAGCTGTTTTTT.